These 7 T cell receptor beta chains originate from one sample sequenced in a study of shared T cell receptors in the human thymus. Libraries were prepared by immunoSEQ multiplex PCR; TCRdb keeps only in-frame clonotypes and omits some of them. The data contain 600,000 or so clones, 80% to 90% of them singletons. Another study also made use of these data, one on human thymus T cells.

The sequenced sample consisted of thymocytes. The receptor source for this set is a boy in the first two years of life with a congenital heart defect.

This sequence joins TRBV7-9 and TRBJ2-7; weak D call: TRBD2 (8 bases). V lost 3 bases and J lost 0, with 12 bases in between. CDR3 length: 15 amino acids. Germline CDR1 reads SEHNR; CDR2 reads FQNEAQ (reference sequence). The CDR3 protein is CASSLTGTSSYEQYF. The DNA of the CDR3 is TGTGCCAGCAGCTTGACAGGGACTAGCTCCTACGAGCAGTACTTC.

The genes are TRBV4-3 and TRBJ2-7, with 7 bases lining up with TRBD2. Germline assignment: CDR1 LGHNA and CDR2 YSLEER. The CDR3 contains 15 residues. The V and J ends lost 1 base and 2 bases, in that order; junction bases with no gene match: 5. CDR3 coding DNA: TGCGCCAGCAGCCAAGGGAAGCGGGGCCCCTACGAGCAGTACTTC. Residues: CASSQGKRGPYEQYF.

V gene TRBV30 combines with J gene TRBJ2-1; D remains ambiguous. Per germline, CDR1 GTSNPN and CDR2 SVGIG (reference sequence). There are 13 residues in the CDR3. Deletions cut 0 bases from V and 10 bases from J, with 13 bases between. CDR3 in amino acids: CAWSVARPREQFF. The CDR3 DNA reads TGTGCCTGGAGTGTGGCTCGCCCCAGGGAGCAGTTCTTC.

The chain uses TRBV5-1 and TRBJ2-5; 11 bases are a match to TRBD2. Looked up from germline, CDR1 is SGHRS and CDR2 is YFSETQ. The CDR3 consists of 15 residues. Trimming cost V 3 bases and J 0 bases; bases outside gene matches: 1. DNA of the CDR3: TGCGCCAGCAGCTCGGGACTAGCGGACCAAGAGACCCAGTACTTC. Residues: CASSSGLADQETQYF.

The V and J genes are TRBV7-9 and TRBJ1-4, with D possibly matching TRBD1 (6 bases). This CDR3 is 12 amino acids long. CDR1 SEHNR and CDR2 FQNEAQ come from the germline V gene (reference sequence). Trimming took 3 bases from V and 12 from J, leaving 11 bases between them. The chain's CDR3 is CASSLIGQQLFF. The CDR3 coding sequence is TGTGCCAGCAGCTTGATTGGACAGCAACTGTTTTTT.

This chain links TRBV2 with TRBJ2-1, with D maybe TRBD2 (5 bases). The V end was cut by 8 bases, the J end by 0 bases, with 14 bases between. The CDR3 covers 15 residues. The germline V gene encodes CDR1 SNHLY and CDR2 FYNNEI. Written as DNA, the CDR3 is TGTGCCAGCCCTGAGCGGAGGAGCTCCTACAATGAGCAGTTCTTC. It yields the protein CASPERRSSYNEQFF.

The chain has TRBV4-2 and TRBJ1-4, with 7 bases that match TRBD1. The CDR3 sequence is 18 residues long. Germline V CDR1 and CDR2: LGHNA, YNFKEQ. The trim removed 0 bases at V and 5 bases at J, leaving 12 bases unmatched. CDR3: CASSQDGVWGQQNEKLFF. For the CDR3, the DNA is TGTGCCAGCAGCCAAGATGGGGTTTGGGGACAGCAAAATGAAAAACTGTTTTTT.